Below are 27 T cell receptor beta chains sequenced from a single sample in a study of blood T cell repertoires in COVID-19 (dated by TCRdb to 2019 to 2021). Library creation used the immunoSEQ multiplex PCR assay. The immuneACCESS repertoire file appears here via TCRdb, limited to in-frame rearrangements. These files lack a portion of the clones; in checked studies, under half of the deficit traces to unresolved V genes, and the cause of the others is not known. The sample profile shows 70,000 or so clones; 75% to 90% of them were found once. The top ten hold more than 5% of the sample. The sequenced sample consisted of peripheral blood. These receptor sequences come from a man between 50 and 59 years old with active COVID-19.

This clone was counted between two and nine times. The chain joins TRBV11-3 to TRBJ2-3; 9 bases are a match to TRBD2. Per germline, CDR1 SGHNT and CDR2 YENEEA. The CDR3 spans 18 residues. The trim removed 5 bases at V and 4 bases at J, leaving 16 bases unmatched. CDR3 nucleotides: TGTGCCAGCAGCCTCTCCCCCGGGGCTAGCGGGATTTCAGATACGCAGTATTTT. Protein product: CASSLSPGASGISDTQYF.

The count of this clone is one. CDR3 DNA: TGTGCCATCAGTGTAAGGGGACAGAACACTGAAGCTTTCTTT. Amino acids: CAISVRGQNTEAFF. The V call is TRBV10-3, the J call TRBJ1-1; possibly TRBD1 for D (6 bases). This CDR3 region has 14 residues. V was cut by 4 bases and J by 1 base, with 10 bases left in between. CDR1 ENHRY and CDR2 SYGVKD come from the germline V gene.

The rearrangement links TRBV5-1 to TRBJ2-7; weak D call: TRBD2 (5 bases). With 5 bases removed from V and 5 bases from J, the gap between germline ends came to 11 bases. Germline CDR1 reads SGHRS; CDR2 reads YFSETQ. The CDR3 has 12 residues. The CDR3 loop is CASSNDYNEQYF. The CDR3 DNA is TGCGCCAGCAGTAACGACTACAACGAGCAGTACTTC. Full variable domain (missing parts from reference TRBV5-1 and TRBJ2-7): KAGVTQTPRYLIKTRGQQVTLSCSPISGHRSVSWYQQTPGQGLQFLFEYFSETQRNKGNFPGRFSGRQFSNSRSEMNVSTLELGDSALYLCASSNDYNEQYFGPGTRLTVT.

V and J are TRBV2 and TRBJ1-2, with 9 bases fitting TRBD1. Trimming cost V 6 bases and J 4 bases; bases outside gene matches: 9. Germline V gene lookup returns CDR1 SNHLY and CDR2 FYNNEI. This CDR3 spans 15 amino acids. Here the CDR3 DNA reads TGTGCCAGCAGAGAACAGGGGGCGCTTGGCTATGGCTACACCTTC. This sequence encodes CASREQGALGYGYTF. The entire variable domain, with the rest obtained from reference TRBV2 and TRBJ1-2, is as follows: EPEVTQTPSHQVTQMGQEVILRCVPISNHLYFYWYRQILGQKVEFLVSFYNNEISEKSEIFDDQFSVERPDGSNFTLKIRSTKLEDSAMYFCASREQGALGYGYTFGSGTRLTVV.

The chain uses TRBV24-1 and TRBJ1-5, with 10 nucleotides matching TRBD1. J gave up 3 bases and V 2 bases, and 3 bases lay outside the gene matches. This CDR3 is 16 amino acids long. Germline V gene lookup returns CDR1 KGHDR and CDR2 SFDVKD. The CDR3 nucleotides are TGTGCCACCAGTGATTCGGGACAGGGGCTCAATCAGCCCCAGCATTTT. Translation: CATSDSGQGLNQPQHF.

Written as DNA, the CDR3 is TGTGCCAGCAGCTTAGGAGGGAACACCATATATTTT. It translates to CASSLGGNTIYF. This chain uses TRBV7-9 with TRBJ1-3; D remains unclear. Germline lookup yields CDR1 SEHNR and CDR2 FQNEAQ (reference sequence). V gave up 1 base and J gave up 7 bases, with 5 bases separating them. CDR3 length equals 12 residues.

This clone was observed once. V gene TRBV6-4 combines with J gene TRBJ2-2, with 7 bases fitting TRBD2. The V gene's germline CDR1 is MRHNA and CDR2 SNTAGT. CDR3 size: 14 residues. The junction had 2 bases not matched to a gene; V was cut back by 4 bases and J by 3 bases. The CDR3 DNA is TGTGCCAGCAGTGCGGGAGGTGACACCGGGGAGCTGTTTTTT. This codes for CASSAGGDTGELFF.

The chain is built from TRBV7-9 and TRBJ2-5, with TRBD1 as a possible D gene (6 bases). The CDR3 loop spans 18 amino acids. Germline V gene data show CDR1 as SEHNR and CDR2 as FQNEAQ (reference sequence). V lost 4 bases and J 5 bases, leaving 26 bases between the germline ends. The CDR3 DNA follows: TGTGCCAGCAGCTCCCGCGACAGGACAGAAATCTTGTTTGAGACCCAGTACTTC. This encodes CASSSRDRTEILFETQYF. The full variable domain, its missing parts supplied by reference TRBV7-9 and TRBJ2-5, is DTGVSQNPRHKITKRGQNVTFRCDPISEHNRLYWYRQTLGQGPEFLTYFQNEAQLEKSRLLSDRFSAERPKGSFSTLEIQRTEQGDSAMYLCASSSRDRTEILFETQYFGPGTRLLVL.

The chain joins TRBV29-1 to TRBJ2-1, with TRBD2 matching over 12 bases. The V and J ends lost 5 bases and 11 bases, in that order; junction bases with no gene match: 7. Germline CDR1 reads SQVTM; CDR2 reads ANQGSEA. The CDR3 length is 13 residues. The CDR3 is CSVRTSGALKQFF. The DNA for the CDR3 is TGCAGCGTTCGGACTAGCGGGGCGTTAAAGCAGTTCTTC.

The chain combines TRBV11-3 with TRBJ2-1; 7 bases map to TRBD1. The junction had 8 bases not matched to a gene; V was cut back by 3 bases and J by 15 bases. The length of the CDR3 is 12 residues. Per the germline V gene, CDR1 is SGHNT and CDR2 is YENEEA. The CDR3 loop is CASSFDGQGVFF. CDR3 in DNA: TGTGCCAGCAGCTTTGATGGCCAGGGGGTGTTCTTC.

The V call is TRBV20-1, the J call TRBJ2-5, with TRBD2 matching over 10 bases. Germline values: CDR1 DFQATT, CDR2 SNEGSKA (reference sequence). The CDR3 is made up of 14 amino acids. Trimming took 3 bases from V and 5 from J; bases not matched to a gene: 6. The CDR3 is CSASPSGRVETQYF. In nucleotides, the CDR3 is TGCAGTGCTAGTCCTAGCGGGAGAGTGGAGACCCAGTACTTC.

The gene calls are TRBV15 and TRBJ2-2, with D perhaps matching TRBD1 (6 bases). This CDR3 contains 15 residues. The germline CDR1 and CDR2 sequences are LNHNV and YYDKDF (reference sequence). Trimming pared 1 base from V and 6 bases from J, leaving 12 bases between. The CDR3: CATSRGRTGPGELFF. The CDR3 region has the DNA TGTGCCACCAGCAGAGGAAGAACAGGGCCCGGGGAGCTGTTTTTT. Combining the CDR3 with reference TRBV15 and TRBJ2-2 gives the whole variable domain DAMVIQNPRYQVTQFGKPVTLSCSQTLNHNVMYWYQQKSSQAPKLLFHYYDKDFNNEADTPDNFQSRRPNTSFCFLDIRSPGLGDTAMYLCATSRGRTGPGELFFGEGSRLTVL.

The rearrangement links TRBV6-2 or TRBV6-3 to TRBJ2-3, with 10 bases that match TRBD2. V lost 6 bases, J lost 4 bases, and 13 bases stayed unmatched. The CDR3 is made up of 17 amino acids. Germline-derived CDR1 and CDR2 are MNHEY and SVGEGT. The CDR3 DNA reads TGTGCCAGCAGCTTAACATCAGCGGGAGGGCCCGCAGATACGCAGTATTTT. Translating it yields CASSLTSAGGPADTQYF.

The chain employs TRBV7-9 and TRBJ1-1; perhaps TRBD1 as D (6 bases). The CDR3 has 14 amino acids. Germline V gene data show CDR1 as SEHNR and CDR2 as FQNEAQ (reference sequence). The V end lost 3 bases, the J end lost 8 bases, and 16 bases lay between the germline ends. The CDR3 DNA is TGTGCCAGCAGCTTTCGGGAGGGGGGAGGAGAAGCTTTCTTT. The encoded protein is CASSFREGGGEAFF.

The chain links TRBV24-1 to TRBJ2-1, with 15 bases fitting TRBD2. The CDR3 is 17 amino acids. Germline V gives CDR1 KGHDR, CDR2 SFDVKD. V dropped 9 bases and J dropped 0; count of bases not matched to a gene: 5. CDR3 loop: CATQGLAGGSSYNEQFF. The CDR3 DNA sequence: TGTGCCACCCAGGGACTAGCGGGGGGAAGCTCCTACAATGAGCAGTTCTTC.

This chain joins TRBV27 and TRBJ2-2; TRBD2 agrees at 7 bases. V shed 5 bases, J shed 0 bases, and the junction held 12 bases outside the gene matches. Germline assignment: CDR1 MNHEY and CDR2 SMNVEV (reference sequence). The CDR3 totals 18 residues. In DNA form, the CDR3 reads TGTGCCAGCAGTAGTGTACTAGCGTACTTAACGAACACCGGGGAGCTGTTTTTT. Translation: CASSSVLAYLTNTGELFF.

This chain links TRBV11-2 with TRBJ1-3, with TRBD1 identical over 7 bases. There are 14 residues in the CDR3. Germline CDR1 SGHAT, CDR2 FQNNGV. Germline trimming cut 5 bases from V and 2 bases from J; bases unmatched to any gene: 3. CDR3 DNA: TGTGCCAGCAGCCCAGGGACAGCTGGAAACACCATATATTTT. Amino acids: CASSPGTAGNTIYF.

The CDR3 here is CASRPDSGNYGYTF. The CDR3 DNA is TGTGCCAGCAGACCTGACTCGGGTAACTATGGCTACACCTTC. The J gene is TRBJ1-2, the V gene TRBV6-5; D uncertain. Trimming took off 6 bases at V and 1 base at J, with 12 bases between the two ends. Looked up from germline, CDR1 is MNHEY and CDR2 is SVGAGI. The CDR3 totals 14 residues.

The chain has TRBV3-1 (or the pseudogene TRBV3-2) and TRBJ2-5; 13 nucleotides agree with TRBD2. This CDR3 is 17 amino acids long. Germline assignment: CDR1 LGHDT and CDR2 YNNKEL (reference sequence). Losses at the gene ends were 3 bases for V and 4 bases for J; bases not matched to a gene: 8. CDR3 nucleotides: TGTGCCAGCAGCCACGGACTAGCGGGAGCTGGTGGAGAGACCCAGTACTTC. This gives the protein CASSHGLAGAGGETQYF.

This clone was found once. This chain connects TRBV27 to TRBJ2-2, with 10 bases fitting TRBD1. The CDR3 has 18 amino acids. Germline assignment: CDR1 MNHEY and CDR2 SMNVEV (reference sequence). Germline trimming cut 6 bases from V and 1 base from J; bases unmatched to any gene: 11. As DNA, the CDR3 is TGTGCCAGCAGAAAGACAGGGGGCAAGCGGGAGAACACCGGGGAGCTGTTTTTT. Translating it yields CASRKTGGKRENTGELFF.

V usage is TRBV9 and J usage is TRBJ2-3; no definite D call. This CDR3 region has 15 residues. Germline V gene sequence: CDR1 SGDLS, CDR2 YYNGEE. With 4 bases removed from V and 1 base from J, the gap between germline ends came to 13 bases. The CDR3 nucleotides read TGTGCCAGCAGCCTTCGTGGGCAGGGCACAGATACGCAGTATTTT. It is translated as CASSLRGQGTDTQYF. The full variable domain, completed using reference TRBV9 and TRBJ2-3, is DSGVTQTPKHLITATGQRVTLRCSPRSGDLSVYWYQQSLDQGLQFLIQYYNGEERAKGNILERFSAQQFPDLHSELNLSSLELGDSALYFCASSLRGQGTDTQYFGPGTRLTVL.

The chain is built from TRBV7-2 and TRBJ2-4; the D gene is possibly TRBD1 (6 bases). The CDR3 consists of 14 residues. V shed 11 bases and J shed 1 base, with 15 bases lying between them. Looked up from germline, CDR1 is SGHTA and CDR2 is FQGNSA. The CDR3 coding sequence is TGTGCCTCCGGCAATAGGGGGGCCAAAAACATTCAGTACTTC. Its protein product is CASGNRGAKNIQYF.

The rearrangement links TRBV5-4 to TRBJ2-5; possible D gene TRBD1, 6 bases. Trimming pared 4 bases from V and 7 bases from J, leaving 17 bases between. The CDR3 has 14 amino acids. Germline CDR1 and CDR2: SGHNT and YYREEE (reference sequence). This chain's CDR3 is CASSLYRARGTQYF. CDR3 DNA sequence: TGTGCCAGCAGCCTTTACAGGGCCCGTGGGACCCAGTACTTC.

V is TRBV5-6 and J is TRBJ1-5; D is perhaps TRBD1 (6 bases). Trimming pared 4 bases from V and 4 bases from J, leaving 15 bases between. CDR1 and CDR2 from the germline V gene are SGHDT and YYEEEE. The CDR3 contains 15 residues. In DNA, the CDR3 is TGTGCCAGCAGCCTACGGACAGCCGGGAATCAGCCCCAGCATTTT. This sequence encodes CASSLRTAGNQPQHF.

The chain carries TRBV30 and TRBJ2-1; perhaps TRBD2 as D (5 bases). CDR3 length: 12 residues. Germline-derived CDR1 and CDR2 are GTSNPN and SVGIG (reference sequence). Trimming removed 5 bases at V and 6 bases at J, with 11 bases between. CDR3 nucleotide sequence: TGTGCCTGGTCAGGAGCGGCCAATGAGCAGTTCTTC. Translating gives CAWSGAANEQFF.

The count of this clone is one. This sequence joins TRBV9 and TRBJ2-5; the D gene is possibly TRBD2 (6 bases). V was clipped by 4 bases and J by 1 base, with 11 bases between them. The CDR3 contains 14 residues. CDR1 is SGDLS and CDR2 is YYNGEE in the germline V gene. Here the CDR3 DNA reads TGTGCCAGCAGCCGCGGGGATTCCCAAGAGACCCAGTACTTC. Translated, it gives CASSRGDSQETQYF.

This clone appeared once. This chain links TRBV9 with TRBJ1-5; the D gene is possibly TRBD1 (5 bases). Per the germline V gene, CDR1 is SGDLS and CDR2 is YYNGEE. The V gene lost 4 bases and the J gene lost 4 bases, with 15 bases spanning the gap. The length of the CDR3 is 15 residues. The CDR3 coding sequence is TGTGCCAGCAGCCTCGGGGGTTTGGAGAATCAGCCCCAGCATTTT. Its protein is CASSLGGLENQPQHF.